This entry lists 15 T cell receptor beta chains sequenced from one sample in a study of cytomegalovirus exposure and HLA in healthy donors. A multiplex PCR was run with 60 Vbeta primers and 13 Jbeta primers. Clones were sequenced by immunoSEQ multiplex PCR, and TCRdb holds only the in-frame ones, with some missing. Its table records roughly 53,000 clones. The material sequenced was PBMCs. These receptors were obtained from a female donor in good health and CMV-seronegative.

The V call is TRBV30, the J call TRBJ1-5; a weak D match, TRBD1 (5 bases). Between the trimmed V and J ends, which lost 0 bases and 6 bases, there was a span of 12 bases. The CDR3 length is 14 residues. Germline values: CDR1 GTSNPN, CDR2 SVGIG (reference sequence). CDR3 sequence (DNA): TGTGCCTGGAGTGTACTAAGGGGAAGTCAGCCCCAGCATTTT. This translates into CAWSVLRGSQPQHF.

V usage is TRBV4-3 and J usage is TRBJ1-1; D is unclear. CDR1 is LGHNA, CDR2 YSLEER, per germline. This CDR3 has 19 amino acids. V lost 1 base and J 0 bases, leaving 21 bases between the germline ends. The CDR3 DNA sequence: TGCGCCAGCAGCCAAGTACTTCATTCTAGGAACGCGATGAACACTGAAGCTTTCTTT. Protein product: CASSQVLHSRNAMNTEAFF.

This sequence joins TRBV4-2 and TRBJ2-7, with 9 positions matching TRBD2. Germline trimming cut 4 bases from V and 0 bases from J; bases unmatched to any gene: 4. CDR3 length: 15 residues. CDR1 and CDR2 (germline): LGHNA, YNFKEQ. DNA of the CDR3: TGTGCCAGCAGCCCCCGCGGGGGGGACTCCTACGAGCAGTACTTC. Its translation: CASSPRGGDSYEQYF.

The CDR3 nucleotides read TGTGCCAGCAGCTTACTAGCGGGATACAATGAGCAGTTCTTC. As protein: CASSLLAGYNEQFF. The chain uses TRBV7-9 and TRBJ2-1; 9 nucleotides align to TRBD2. This CDR3 contains 14 residues. Trimming cost V 2 bases and J 4 bases; bases outside gene matches: 0. Per the germline V gene, CDR1 is SEHNR and CDR2 is FQNEAQ (reference sequence). Full variable domain (rest looked up from reference TRBV7-9 and TRBJ2-1): DTGVSQNPRHKITKRGQNVTFRCDPISEHNRLYWYRQTLGQGPEFLTYFQNEAQLEKSRLLSDRFSAERPKGSFSTLEIQRTEQGDSAMYLCASSLLAGYNEQFFGPGTRLTVL.

The rearrangement links TRBV5-1 to TRBJ2-7; 10 bases match TRBD1. V lost 3 bases to trimming and J lost 5 bases; unmatched junction nucleotides: 5. The CDR3 runs to 14 residues. Germline CDR1 is SGHRS and CDR2 is YFSETQ. In nucleotides, the CDR3 is TGCGCCAGCAGCTCCGACAGGGGGCACGACGAGCAGTACTTC. Translating it yields CASSSDRGHDEQYF.

The rearrangement links TRBV12-5 to TRBJ1-2, with a weak D call TRBD1 (6 bases). Germline loops: CDR1 LGHNT, CDR2 FRNRAP. This CDR3 has 12 residues. V gave up 4 bases and J gave up 8 bases, with 11 bases separating them. The DNA of the CDR3 is TGTGCTAGTGGTTCACAGGGCCGGGGCTACACCTTC. Amino acid sequence: CASGSQGRGYTF.

The chain is built from TRBV4-1 and TRBJ1-6; D remains unclear. The CDR3 spans 18 residues. Germline values: CDR1 MGHRA, CDR2 YSYEKL. V was cut by 4 bases and J by 0 bases, with 16 bases left in between. In DNA form, the CDR3 reads TGCGCCAGCAGCCGGAGTGTCCGGTTGAGCTCCTATAATTCACCCCTCCACTTT. Translated: CASSRSVRLSSYNSPLHF.

Note on this clone: A junction end diverges from the germline sequence, so it may reflect a read error. V gene TRBV5-1 combines with J gene TRBJ2-1, with 9 bases matching TRBD2. Germline CDR1 reads SGHRS; CDR2 reads YFSETQ. CDR3 length: 16 residues. This CDR3 is CASSLDSGGSDNEQFF. CDR3 sequence (DNA): TGCGCCAGCAGCTTGGATAGCGGGGGCTCCGACAATGAGCAGTTCTTC.

The genes are TRBV5-1 and TRBJ2-7; D might be TRBD2 (6 bases). CDR3 length: 15 residues. The germline V and J ends were trimmed by 4 bases and 2 bases, with 16 bases remaining between them. Germline CDR1 is SGHRS and CDR2 is YFSETQ. In DNA form, the CDR3 reads TGCGCCAGCAGCGTAACGGGACTGAAGACCTACGAGCAGTACTTC. Translation: CASSVTGLKTYEQYF.

The chain carries TRBV4-1 and TRBJ2-1; 8 bases line up with TRBD2. The V gene's germline CDR1 is MGHRA and CDR2 YSYEKL. CDR3 length equals 16 residues. The J segment lost 4 bases and the V segment lost 0 bases, leaving 5 bases of the junction unmatched. The CDR3 is CASSQDSSSGYNEQFF. The DNA of the CDR3 is TGCGCCAGCAGCCAAGATAGTTCTAGCGGGTACAATGAGCAGTTCTTC.

V and J are TRBV29-1 and TRBJ1-2, with 7 bases lining up with TRBD1. The V gene's germline CDR1 is SQVTM and CDR2 ANQGSEA. This CDR3 comprises 16 residues. Unmatched junction bases numbered 20, after V lost 6 bases and J lost 7 bases. CDR3 region: CSVTKGARRRISGYTF. Here the CDR3 DNA reads TGCAGCGTAACGAAGGGGGCGCGTCGCCGCATTAGTGGCTACACCTTC.

The chain employs TRBV7-6 and TRBJ1-5; tentative D call: TRBD1 (5 bases). Trimming removed 2 bases from V and 3 bases from J, with 8 bases in between. Germline CDR1 reads SGHVS; CDR2 reads FNYEAQ. The CDR3 extends over 14 amino acids. CDR3 DNA: TGTGCCAGCAGCTTAAGGGGCTTCAATCAGCCCCAGCATTTT. This translates into CASSLRGFNQPQHF.

The V gene is TRBV9, the J gene TRBJ1-2; the D is unclear. In germline, CDR1 is SGDLS, CDR2 YYNGEE. The CDR3 contains 14 residues. Trimming removed 8 bases at V and 0 bases at J, with 14 bases between. CDR3 coding DNA: TGTGCCAGTGGGCCTGGCGCGTCTAACTATGGCTACACCTTC. It encodes CASGPGASNYGYTF.

The chain employs TRBV19 and TRBJ2-7, with 8 bases identical to TRBD1. The germline gives CDR1 LNHDA, CDR2 SQIVND (reference sequence). Losses at the gene ends were 8 bases for V and 5 bases for J; bases not matched to a gene: 14. This CDR3 region has 15 residues. CDR3 region: CASRKTGDRPHEQYF. The CDR3 bases are TGTGCCAGTCGAAAGACAGGGGACCGGCCGCACGAGCAGTACTTC.

This chain joins TRBV19 and TRBJ2-7; 8 nucleotides line up with TRBD1. V was pared by 4 bases and J by 4 bases, with 12 bases of the junction left unmatched. The CDR3 length is 16 residues. The germline V gene encodes CDR1 LNHDA and CDR2 SQIVND (reference sequence). Here the CDR3 DNA reads TGTGCCAGTAGTAAGTCCTCCTCTACAGGGGGGTACGAGCAGTACTTC. Translating gives CASSKSSSTGGYEQYF. Full variable domain (outside the CDR3, taken from reference TRBV19 and TRBJ2-7): DGGITQSPKYLFRKEGQNVTLSCEQNLNHDAMYWYRQDPGQGLRLIYYSQIVNDFQKGDIAEGYSVSREKKESFPLTVTSAQKNPTAFYLCASSKSSSTGGYEQYFGPGTRLTVT.